This T cell receptor (beta chain) came from a study of T cell changes during pregnancy in multiple sclerosis. Clones were read by immunoSEQ multiplex PCR, and TCRdb kept only the in-frame ones, dropping some. Counted here are tens of thousands of clones, roughly 90% occurring once; the ten biggest clones make up about 0.6%. With 4 bases removed from V and 4 bases from J, the gap between germline ends came to 13 bases. Germline loops: CDR1 LNHDA, CDR2 SQIVND (reference sequence). The length of the CDR3 is 14 residues. This clone came up once. The chain has TRBV19 and TRBJ1-1; D possibly corresponds to TRBD1 (6 bases). The source material was CD4+ T cells from peripheral blood mononuclear cells, sampled after pregnancy. This clonotype was obtained from a female donor with multiple sclerosis, enrolled in a pregnancy study. CDR3 DNA sequence: TGTGCCAGTAGTAACACAGGGTTCGGCACTGAAGCTTTCTTT. Translating it yields CASSNTGFGTEAFF.